Reported below is one TCR beta chain. The study profiled TCR beta VDJ and CDR3 using genomic DNA as template. In TCRdb, the reads were re-called with MiXCR into one record per CDR3 protein. The sample lists over 150,000 distinct CDR3 sequences; approximately 43% were seen once. The junction had 4 bases not matched to a gene; V was cut back by 2 bases and J by 3 bases. Germline values: CDR1 MNHEY, CDR2 SVGAGI. This CDR3 spans 16 amino acids. The sample is drawn from a study of CD8+CD57+ T cells in acquired aplastic anemia. This chain connects TRBV6-5 to TRBJ1-6; the match to TRBD1 covers 7 bases. This receptor was obtained from a human donor in good health. Sequenced: sorted CD4+, CD8+, or CD8+CD57+ T cells (not recorded which) from PBMCs. The CDR3: CASSYLRDSYNSPLHF. As DNA, the CDR3 is TGTGCCAGCAGTTACCTGAGGGACAGCTATAATTCACCCCTCCACTTT.